The text below deals with one T cell receptor beta chain. Assay used: immunoSEQ multiplex PCR; TCRdb lists only in-frame clones, some missing. This table holds some 360,000 clones, about nine tenths found once. This sample was taken from a study of blood T cell repertoires in COVID-19. Unmatched junction bases numbered 6, after V lost 3 bases and J lost 3 bases. This CDR3 is built from 14 residues. The germline CDR1 and CDR2 sequences are SGHTS and YDEGEE. This sequence joins TRBV5-8 and TRBJ2-7, with 7 bases aligning to TRBD1. The receptor comes from a woman in her sixties with COVID-19, enrolled during active disease. The material sequenced was peripheral blood. The CDR3 region has the DNA TGTGCCAGCAGCTGGAGACAGGGAAACTACGAGCAGTACTTC. This gives the protein CASSWRQGNYEQYF. Complete variable domain (other parts from reference TRBV5-8 and TRBJ2-7): EAGVTQSPTHLIKTRGQQATLRCSPISGHTSVYWYQQALGLGLQFLLWYDEGEERNRGNFPPRFSGRQFPNYSSELNVNALELEDSALYLCASSWRQGNYEQYFGPGTRLTVT.